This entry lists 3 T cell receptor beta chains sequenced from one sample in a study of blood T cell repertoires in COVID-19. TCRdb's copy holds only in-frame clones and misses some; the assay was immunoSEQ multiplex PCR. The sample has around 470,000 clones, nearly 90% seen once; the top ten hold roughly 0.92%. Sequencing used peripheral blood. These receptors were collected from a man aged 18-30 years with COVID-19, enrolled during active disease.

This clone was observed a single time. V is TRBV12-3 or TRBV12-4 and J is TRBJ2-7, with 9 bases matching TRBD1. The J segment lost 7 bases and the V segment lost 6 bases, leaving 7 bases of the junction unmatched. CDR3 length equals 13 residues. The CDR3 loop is CASRSGTGREQYF. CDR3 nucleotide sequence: TGTGCCAGCAGATCGGGGACAGGGCGTGAGCAGTACTTC.

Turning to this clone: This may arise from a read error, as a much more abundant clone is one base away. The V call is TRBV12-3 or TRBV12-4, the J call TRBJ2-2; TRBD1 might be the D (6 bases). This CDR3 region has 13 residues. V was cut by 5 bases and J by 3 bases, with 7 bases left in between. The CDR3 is CASSGGDTGELFF. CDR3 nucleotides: TGTGCCAGCAGTGGGGGCGACACCGGGGAGCTGTTTTTT.

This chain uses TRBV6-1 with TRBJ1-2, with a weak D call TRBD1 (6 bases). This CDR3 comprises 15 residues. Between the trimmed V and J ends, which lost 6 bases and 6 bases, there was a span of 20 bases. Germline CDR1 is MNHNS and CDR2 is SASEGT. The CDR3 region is CASRPRLSNRDGYTF. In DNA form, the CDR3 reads TGTGCCAGCAGACCCAGACTATCGAACAGGGATGGCTACACCTTC.